Listed below are T cell receptor beta chains from one sample, sequenced in a study of T-cell reconstitution after alpha-beta-depleted transplantation in children. TCRdb independently ran MiXCR on the PCR reads; one entry per CDR3 protein. The sample has approximately 500,000 distinct CDR3 sequences; 25% to 30% are singletons. This specimen consisted of PBMCs, obtained before TCRalphabeta/CD19-depleted stem cell transplant. These TCRs come from a boy under two years old with Wiskott-Aldrich syndrome, due to receive a stem cell transplant. Each CDR3 is given with its conserved first and last residue. The D gene is left open where the match is weak. Expanded clones are given a class, and other clones once, few, many or no size at all.

TRBV5-5	NA	TRBD1	13	TRBJ1-2	CASSTDRADGYTF	TGTGCCAGCAGTACGGACAGGGCGGATGGCTACACCTTC
TRBV11-2	NA	TRBD2	14	TRBJ2-7	CASGPMGLPYEQYF	TGTGCCAGCGGCCCCATGGGACTACCCTACGAGCAGTACTTC
TRBV5-1	few	TRBD2	14	TRBJ2-1	CASSILAGEGEQFF	TGCGCCAGCAGCATTCTAGCGGGAGAAGGTGAGCAGTTCTTC
TRBV5-1	NA	NA	14	TRBJ2-7	CASSLEAGGYEQYF	TGCGCCAGCAGCTTGGAGGCCGGGGGCTACGAGCAGTACTTC
TRBV5-6	few	NA	13	TRBJ2-1	CASSSGVNDEQFF	TGTGCCAGCAGCTCGGGAGTCAATGATGAGCAGTTCTTC
TRBV19	few	TRBD1	16	TRBJ1-5	CASSLPSRGSNQPQHF	TGTGCCAGTAGTCTTCCCTCCAGGGGGAGCAATCAGCCCCAGCATTTT
TRBV28	few	NA	12	TRBJ2-7	CASSSAGTEQYF	TGTGCCAGCAGTTCGGCAGGCACTGAGCAGTACTTC
TRBV5-1	NA	NA	16	TRBJ1-5	CASSLGAGDSNQPQHF	TGCGCCAGCAGCTTGGGAGCCGGGGATAGCAATCAGCCCCAGCATTTT
TRBV20-1	few	TRBD2	17	TRBJ2-1	CSAKPAGESSSYNEQFF	TGCAGTGCTAAACCCGCGGGAGAGTCGAGCTCCTACAATGAGCAGTTCTTC
TRBV10-3	few	NA	12	TRBJ2-3	CAIGRRGDTQYF	TGTGCCATCGGCAGAAGGGGAGATACGCAGTATTTT
TRBV5-1	few	NA	14	TRBJ1-2	CASSLRPSNYGYTF	TGCGCCAGCAGCTTAAGGCCCTCTAACTATGGCTACACCTTC
TRBV7-9	NA	NA	17	TRBJ2-2	CASSPRGGESGTGELFF	TGTGCCAGCAGCCCGAGAGGAGGGGAGTCGGGGACCGGGGAGCTGTTTTTT
TRBV5-1	many	TRBD2	17	TRBJ2-3	CASSLFVLAGGSDTQYF	TGCGCCAGCAGCTTGTTTGTACTAGCGGGAGGTTCAGATACGCAGTATTTT
TRBV24-1	NA	TRBD1	15	TRBJ2-4	CATSDPRDREDIQYF	TGTGCCACCAGTGACCCCAGGGACAGGGAGGACATTCAGTACTTC
TRBV20-1	NA	NA	12	TRBJ2-1	CSARPSYNEQFF	TGCAGTGCTAGGCCCTCCTACAATGAGCAGTTCTTC
TRBV29-1	few	NA	13	TRBJ2-5	CSVEEGSWETQYF	TGCAGCGTTGAAGAAGGTAGCTGGGAGACCCAGTACTTC
TRBV5-1	NA	TRBD2	15	TRBJ2-5	CASATSGRAEETQYF	TGCGCCAGCGCGACTAGCGGGAGGGCCGAGGAGACCCAGTACTTC
TRBV5-1	once	NA	17	TRBJ2-1	CASSLYGSLTGYNEQFF	TGCGCCAGCAGCTTATATGGTAGTTTGACCGGTTACAATGAGCAGTTCTTC
TRBV27	NA	TRBD2	16	TRBJ2-1	CASSFSGLAGRDEQFF	TGTGCCAGCAGTTTTTCCGGACTAGCGGGACGAGATGAGCAGTTCTTC
TRBV20-1	NA	TRBD1	13	TRBJ2-5	CSANTGGGETQYF	TGCAGTGCTAATACAGGGGGCGGGGAGACCCAGTACTTC
TRBV5-1	NA	TRBD2	15	TRBJ2-3	CASSSSGLAADTQYF	TGCGCCAGCAGCTCGTCCGGACTAGCGGCAGATACGCAGTATTTT
TRBV5-1	NA	NA	15	TRBJ2-1	CASNRDPGSDNEQFF	TGCGCCAGCAACCGGGACCCAGGATCGGACAATGAGCAGTTCTTC
TRBV5-1	few	NA	9	TRBJ2-7	CASRDGQYF	TGCGCCAGCCGGGACGGGCAGTACTTC
TRBV19	NA	NA	13	TRBJ2-1	CASSITVYNEQFF	TGTGCCAGTAGTATTACCGTTTACAATGAGCAGTTCTTC
TRBV5-1	NA	NA	15	TRBJ1-3	CASSLSADLGNTIYF	TGCGCCAGCAGCTTGTCGGCAGACCTAGGAAACACCATATATTTT
TRBV28	few	TRBD1	14	TRBJ2-2	CASSGGQNNGELFF	TGTGCCAGCAGTGGGGGACAGAACAACGGGGAGCTGTTTTTT
TRBV7-9	few	NA	14	TRBJ2-1	CASSSGTNVNEQFF	TGTGCCAGCAGCTCCGGGACAAATGTCAATGAGCAGTTCTTC
TRBV6-1	NA	NA	15	TRBJ2-7	CASTLLPGDYYEQYF	TGTGCCAGCACGCTCTTGCCAGGGGACTACTACGAGCAGTACTTC
TRBV4-2	NA	NA	14	TRBJ2-1	CASSQEERVGEQFF	TGTGCCAGCAGCCAAGAAGAGCGGGTTGGTGAGCAGTTCTTC
TRBV7-3	few	TRBD2	20	TRBJ2-3	CASSLSPRSWGLVLPDTQYF	TGTGCCAGCAGCTTAAGCCCTCGGTCGTGGGGACTAGTCCTTCCAGATACGCAGTATTTT
TRBV5-1	few	TRBD1	16	TRBJ1-1	CASSSDRGHPWTEAFF	TGCGCCAGCAGCTCCGACAGGGGGCACCCCTGGACTGAAGCTTTCTTT
TRBV29-1	NA	NA	12	TRBJ2-7	CSASTTPYEQYF	TGCAGCGCCTCCACGACCCCCTACGAGCAGTACTTC
TRBV20-1	many	NA	15	TRBJ2-7	CSAVEIVAGLYEQYF	TGCAGTGCTGTAGAGATAGTTGCGGGTCTTTACGAGCAGTACTTC